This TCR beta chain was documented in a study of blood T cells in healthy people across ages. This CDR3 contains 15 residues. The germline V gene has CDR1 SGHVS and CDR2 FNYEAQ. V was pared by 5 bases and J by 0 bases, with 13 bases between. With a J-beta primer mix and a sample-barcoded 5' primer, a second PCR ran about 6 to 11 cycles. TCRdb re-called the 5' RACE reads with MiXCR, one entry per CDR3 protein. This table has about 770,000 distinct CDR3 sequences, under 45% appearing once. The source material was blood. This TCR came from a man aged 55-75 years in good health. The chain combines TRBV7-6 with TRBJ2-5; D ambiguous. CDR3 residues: CASSAALRYQETQYF. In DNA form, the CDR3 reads TGTGCCAGCAGCGCAGCCCTTAGGTACCAAGAGACCCAGTACTTC.